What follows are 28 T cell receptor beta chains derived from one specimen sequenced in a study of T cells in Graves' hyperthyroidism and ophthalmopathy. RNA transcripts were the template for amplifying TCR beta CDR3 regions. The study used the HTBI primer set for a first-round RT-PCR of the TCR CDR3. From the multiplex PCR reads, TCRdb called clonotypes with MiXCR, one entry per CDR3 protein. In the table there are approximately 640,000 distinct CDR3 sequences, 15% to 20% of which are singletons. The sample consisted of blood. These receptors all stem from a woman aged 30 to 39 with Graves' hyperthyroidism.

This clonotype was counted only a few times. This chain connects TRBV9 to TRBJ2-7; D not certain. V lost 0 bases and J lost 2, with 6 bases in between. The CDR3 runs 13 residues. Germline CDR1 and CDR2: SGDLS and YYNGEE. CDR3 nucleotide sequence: TGTGCCAGCAGCGTAGGACAACCCTACGAGCAGTACTTC. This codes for CASSVGQPYEQYF.

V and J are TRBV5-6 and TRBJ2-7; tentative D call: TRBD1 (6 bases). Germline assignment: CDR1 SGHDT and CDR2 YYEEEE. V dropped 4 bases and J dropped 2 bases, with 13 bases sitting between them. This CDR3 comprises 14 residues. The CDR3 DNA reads TGTGCCAGCAGCGGGCCAGGGGTCCCCTACGAGCAGTACTTC. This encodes CASSGPGVPYEQYF.

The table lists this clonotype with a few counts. Here the CDR3 reads CASNLGQGAYNEQFF. The CDR3 DNA reads TGTGCCAGCAACCTAGGGCAGGGGGCCTACAATGAGCAGTTCTTC. The rearrangement uses TRBV7-2 and TRBJ2-1; 7 bases agree with TRBD1. CDR3 size: 15 residues. Germline CDR1 and CDR2: SGHTA and FQGNSA. Trimming at V came to 7 bases and at J to 2 bases, leaving 8 bases not matched to a gene.

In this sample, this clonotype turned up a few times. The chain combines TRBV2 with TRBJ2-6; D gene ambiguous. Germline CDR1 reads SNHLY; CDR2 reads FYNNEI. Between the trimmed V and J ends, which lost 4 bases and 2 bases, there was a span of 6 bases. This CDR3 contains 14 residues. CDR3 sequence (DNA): TGTGCCAGCAGTGCTGGACCTGGGGCCAACGTCCTGACTTTC. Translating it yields CASSAGPGANVLTF.

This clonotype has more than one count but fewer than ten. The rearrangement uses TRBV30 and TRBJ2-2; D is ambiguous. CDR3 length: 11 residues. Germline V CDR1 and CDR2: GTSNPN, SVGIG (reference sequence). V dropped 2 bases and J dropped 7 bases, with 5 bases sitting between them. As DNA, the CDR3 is TGTGCCTGGAGTAAGGGCGGGGAGCTGTTTTTT. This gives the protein CAWSKGGELFF.

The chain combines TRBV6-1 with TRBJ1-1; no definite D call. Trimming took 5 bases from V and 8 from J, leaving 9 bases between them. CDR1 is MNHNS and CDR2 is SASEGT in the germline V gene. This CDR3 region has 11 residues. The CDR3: CASSLQLEAFF. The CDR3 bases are TGTGCCAGCAGTCTCCAGCTAGAAGCTTTCTTT.

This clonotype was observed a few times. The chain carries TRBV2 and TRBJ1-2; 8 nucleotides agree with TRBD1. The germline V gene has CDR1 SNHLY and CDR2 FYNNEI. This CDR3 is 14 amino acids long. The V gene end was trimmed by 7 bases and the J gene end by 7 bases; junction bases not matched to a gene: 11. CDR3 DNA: TGTGCCAGCAAAAACCCCCAGGGGGCCGGTGGCTACACCTTC. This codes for CASKNPQGAGGYTF.

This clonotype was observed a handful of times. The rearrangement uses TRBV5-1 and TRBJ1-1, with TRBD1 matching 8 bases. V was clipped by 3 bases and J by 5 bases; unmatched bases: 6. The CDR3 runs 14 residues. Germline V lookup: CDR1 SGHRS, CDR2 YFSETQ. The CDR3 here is CASSSDRGETEAFF. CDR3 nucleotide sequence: TGCGCCAGCAGCTCCGACAGGGGAGAAACTGAAGCTTTCTTT.

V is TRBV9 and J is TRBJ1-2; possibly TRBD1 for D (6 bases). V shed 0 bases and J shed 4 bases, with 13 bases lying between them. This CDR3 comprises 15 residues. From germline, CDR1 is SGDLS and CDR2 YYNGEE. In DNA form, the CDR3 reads TGTGCCAGCAGCGTAGAGGGGGGCTTGGTCTATGGCTACACCTTC. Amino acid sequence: CASSVEGGLVYGYTF.

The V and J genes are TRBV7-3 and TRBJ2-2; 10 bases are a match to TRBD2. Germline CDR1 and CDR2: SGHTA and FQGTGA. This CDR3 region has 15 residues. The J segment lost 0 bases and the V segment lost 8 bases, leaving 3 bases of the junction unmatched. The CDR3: CASGLAVANTGELFF. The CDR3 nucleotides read TGTGCCAGCGGACTAGCGGTCGCGAACACCGGGGAGCTGTTTTTT.

The CDR3 DNA reads TGCAGCGTCAACCAGGGACTACAAGGTGAGCAGTTCTTC. As protein: CSVNQGLQGEQFF. The rearrangement links TRBV29-1 to TRBJ2-1; 7 bases align to TRBD2. V shed 6 bases and J 9 bases; nucleotides not matched to a gene: 11. Germline assignment: CDR1 SQVTM and CDR2 ANQGSEA. The CDR3 consists of 13 residues.

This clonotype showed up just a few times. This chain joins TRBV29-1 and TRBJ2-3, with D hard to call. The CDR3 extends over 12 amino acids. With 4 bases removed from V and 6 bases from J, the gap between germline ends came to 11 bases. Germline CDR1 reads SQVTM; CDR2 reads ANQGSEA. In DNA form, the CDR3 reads TGCAGCGTTGCCCCCGTCCGGGATACGCAGTATTTT. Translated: CSVAPVRDTQYF.

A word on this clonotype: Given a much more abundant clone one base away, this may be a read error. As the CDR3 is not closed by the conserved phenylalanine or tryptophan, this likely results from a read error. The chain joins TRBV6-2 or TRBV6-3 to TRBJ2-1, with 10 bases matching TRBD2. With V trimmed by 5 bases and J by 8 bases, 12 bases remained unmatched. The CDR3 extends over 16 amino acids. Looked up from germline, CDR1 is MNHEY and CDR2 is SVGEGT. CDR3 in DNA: TGTGCCAGCAGTGGTAGGCTAGCGGGAGTAACTGATGAGCAGTTCCTC. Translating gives CASSGRLAGVTDEQFL.

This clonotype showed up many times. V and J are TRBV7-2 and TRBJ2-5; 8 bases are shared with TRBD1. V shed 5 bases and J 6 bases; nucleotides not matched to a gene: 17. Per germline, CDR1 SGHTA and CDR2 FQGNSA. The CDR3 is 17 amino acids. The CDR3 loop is CASSISGTAGGAKTQYF. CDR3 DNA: TGTGCCAGCAGCATAAGTGGGACGGCAGGGGGCGCGAAGACCCAGTACTTC.

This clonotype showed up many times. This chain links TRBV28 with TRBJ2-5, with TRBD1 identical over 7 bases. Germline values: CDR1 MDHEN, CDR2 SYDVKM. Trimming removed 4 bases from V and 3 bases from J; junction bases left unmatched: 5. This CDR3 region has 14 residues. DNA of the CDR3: TGTGCCAGCAGTTCCCCCGACAGGGAAGAGACCCAGTACTTC. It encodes CASSSPDREETQYF.

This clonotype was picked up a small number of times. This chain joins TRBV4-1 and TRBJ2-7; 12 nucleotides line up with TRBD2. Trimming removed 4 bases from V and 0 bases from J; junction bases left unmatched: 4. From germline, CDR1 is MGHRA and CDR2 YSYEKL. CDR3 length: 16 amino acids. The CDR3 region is CASSLGTSGYSYEQYF. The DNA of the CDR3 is TGCGCCAGCAGCCTCGGGACTAGCGGGTACTCCTACGAGCAGTACTTC.

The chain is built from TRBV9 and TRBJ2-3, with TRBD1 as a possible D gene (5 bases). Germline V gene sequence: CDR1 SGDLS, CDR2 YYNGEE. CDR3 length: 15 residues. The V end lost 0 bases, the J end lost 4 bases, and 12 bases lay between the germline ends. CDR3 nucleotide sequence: TGTGCCAGCAGCGTAGCAGGGTTTGGCTCAGATACGCAGTATTTT. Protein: CASSVAGFGSDTQYF.

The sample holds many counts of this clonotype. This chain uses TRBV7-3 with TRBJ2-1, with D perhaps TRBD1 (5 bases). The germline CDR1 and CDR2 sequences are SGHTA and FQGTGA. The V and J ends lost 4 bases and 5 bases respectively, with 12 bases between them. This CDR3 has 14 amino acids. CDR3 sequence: CASSSSRTNNEQFF. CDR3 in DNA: TGTGCCAGCAGCTCGTCAAGGACAAACAATGAGCAGTTCTTC.

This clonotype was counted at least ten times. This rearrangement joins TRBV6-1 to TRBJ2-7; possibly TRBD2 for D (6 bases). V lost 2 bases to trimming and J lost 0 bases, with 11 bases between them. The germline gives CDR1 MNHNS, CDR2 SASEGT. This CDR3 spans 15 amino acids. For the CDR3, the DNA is TGTGCCAGCAGTGAATCTGGAGGGAGCTCCTACGAGCAGTACTTC. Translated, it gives CASSESGGSSYEQYF.

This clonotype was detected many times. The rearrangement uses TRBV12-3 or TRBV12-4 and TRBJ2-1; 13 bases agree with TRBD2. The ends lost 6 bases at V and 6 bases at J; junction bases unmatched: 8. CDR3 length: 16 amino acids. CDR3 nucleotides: TGTGCCAGCAGGCTGTCCGGGACTAGCGGGATCAATGAGCAGTTCTTC. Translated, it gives CASRLSGTSGINEQFF.

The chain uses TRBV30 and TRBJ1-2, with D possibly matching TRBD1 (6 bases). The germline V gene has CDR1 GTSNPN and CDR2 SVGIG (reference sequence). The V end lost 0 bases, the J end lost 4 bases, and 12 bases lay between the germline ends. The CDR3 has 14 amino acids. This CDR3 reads CAWSVFDRRYGYTF. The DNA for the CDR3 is TGTGCCTGGAGTGTATTCGACAGGCGCTATGGCTACACCTTC.

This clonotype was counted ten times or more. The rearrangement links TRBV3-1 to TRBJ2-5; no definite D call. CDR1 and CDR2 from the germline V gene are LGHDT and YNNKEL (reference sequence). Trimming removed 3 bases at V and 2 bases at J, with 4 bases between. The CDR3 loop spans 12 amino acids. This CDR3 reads CASSQRQETQYF. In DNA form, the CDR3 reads TGTGCCAGCAGCCAGCGACAAGAGACCCAGTACTTC.

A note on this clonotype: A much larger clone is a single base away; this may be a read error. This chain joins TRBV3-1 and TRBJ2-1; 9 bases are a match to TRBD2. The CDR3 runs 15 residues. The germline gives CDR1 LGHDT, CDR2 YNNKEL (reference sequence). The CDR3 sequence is CAGSPSGVRYNEQFF. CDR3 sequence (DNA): TGTGCCGGCAGCCCTAGCGGGGTTCGCTACAATGAGCAGTTCTTC.

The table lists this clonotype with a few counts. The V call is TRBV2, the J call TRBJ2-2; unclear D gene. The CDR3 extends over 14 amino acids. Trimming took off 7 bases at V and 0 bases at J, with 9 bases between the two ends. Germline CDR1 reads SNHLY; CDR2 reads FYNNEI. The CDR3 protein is CASNPTSNTGELFF. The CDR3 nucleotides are TGTGCCAGCAATCCGACTTCGAACACCGGGGAGCTGTTTTTT.

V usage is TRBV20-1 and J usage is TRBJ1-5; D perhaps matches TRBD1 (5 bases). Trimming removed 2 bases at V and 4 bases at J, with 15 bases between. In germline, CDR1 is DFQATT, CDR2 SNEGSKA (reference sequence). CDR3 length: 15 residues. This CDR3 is CSARRPGMGNQPQHF. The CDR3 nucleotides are TGCAGTGCTAGACGACCAGGGATGGGGAATCAGCCCCAGCATTTT.

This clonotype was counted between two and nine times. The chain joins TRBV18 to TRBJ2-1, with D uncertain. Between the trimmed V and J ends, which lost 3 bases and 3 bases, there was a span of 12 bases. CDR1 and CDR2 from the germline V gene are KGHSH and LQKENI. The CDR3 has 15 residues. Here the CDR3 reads CASSPRALLYNEQFF. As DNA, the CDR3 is TGTGCCAGCTCACCTAGGGCACTCCTCTACAATGAGCAGTTCTTC.

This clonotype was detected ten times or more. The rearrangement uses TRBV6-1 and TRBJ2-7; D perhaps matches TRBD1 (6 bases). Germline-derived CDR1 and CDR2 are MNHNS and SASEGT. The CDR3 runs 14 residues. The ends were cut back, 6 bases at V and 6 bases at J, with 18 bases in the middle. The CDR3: CASSPRSPRGEQYF. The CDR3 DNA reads TGTGCCAGCAGCCCTCGGTCACCCAGGGGCGAGCAGTACTTC.

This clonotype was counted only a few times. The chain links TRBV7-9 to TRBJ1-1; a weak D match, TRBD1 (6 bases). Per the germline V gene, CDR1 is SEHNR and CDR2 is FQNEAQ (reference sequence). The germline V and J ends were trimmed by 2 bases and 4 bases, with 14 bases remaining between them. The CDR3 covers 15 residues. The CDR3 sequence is CASSLSRQAVTEAFF. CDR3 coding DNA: TGTGCCAGCAGCTTAAGTAGACAGGCGGTCACTGAAGCTTTCTTT.